A selection of T cell receptor beta chains follows, all from one sample in a study of blood T cell repertoires in COVID-19. Clones were read by immunoSEQ multiplex PCR, and TCRdb kept only the in-frame ones, dropping some. Here the sample spans under 150,000 clones, more than 75% being singletons. The sample consisted of peripheral blood. The receptor set was obtained from a man aged 55 to 70 with acute or convalescent COVID-19. CDR3s leave out the opening cysteine and the closing phenylalanine or tryptophan. A D gene is named only where the DNA matches it firmly.

d_call	v_call	j_call	cdr3_aa
TRBD2	TRBV24-1	TRBJ2-1	ATSGWGSGNDEQF
.	TRBV20-1	TRBJ1-2	SASDRTEGYGYT
.	TRBV11-2	TRBJ2-7	ASSLEAAGTYEQY
.	TRBV14	TRBJ2-7	ASSQGLGTEQY
TRBD2	TRBV29-1	TRBJ2-3	SVRLAGVSFQDTQY
TRBD1	TRBV19	TRBJ1-5	ASSQQGSNQPQH
.	TRBV7-9	TRBJ1-5	ASSIHRAGLDQPQH
TRBD2	TRBV20-1	TRBJ2-1	SARALAGVQNEQF
.	TRBV24-1	TRBJ1-5	ATLGGGLYQPQH
TRBD1	TRBV7-6	TRBJ2-6	ASSLRQGVSGANVLT
TRBD2	TRBV27	TRBJ2-1	ASSSSGLVSYNEQF
.	TRBV5-6	TRBJ2-7	ASSLEAGVTYEQY
.	TRBV19	TRBJ2-7	ASRGVTYEQY
.	TRBV6-5	TRBJ2-7	ASRGGLGSDEQY
.	TRBV14	TRBJ2-7	ASSPLQGPLYEQY
TRBD1	TRBV28	TRBJ2-4	ASSSAGQGKNIQY
.	TRBV5-1	TRBJ1-2	ASSLGDRRAYGYT
.	TRBV6-5	TRBJ2-2	ASSYRASFGAGELF
TRBD1	TRBV7-6	TRBJ1-4	ASSLDRGFEKLF
.	TRBV3-1/TRBV3-2	TRBJ2-7	ASSQNGRTYEQY
TRBD1	TRBV28	TRBJ2-5	ASSRTGDQETQY
TRBD1	TRBV10-3	TRBJ2-3	AISLDRGSTDTQY
TRBD1	TRBV25-1	TRBJ1-6	ASSRQGDNSPLH
TRBD1	TRBV24-1	TRBJ1-5	ATSDTFRDRGSQPQH